A single sample is the source of the 20 T cell receptor beta chains below, sequenced in a study of OX40 agonist ivuxolimab in advanced cancers. The table came from immunoSEQ multiplex PCR; TCRdb's copy has only in-frame clones and leaves some out. In the table there are roughly 92,000 clones, 70% to 85% of which are singletons. Material: CD4+ or CD8+ T cells sorted from blood, obtained in a trial of the OX40 agonist ivuxolimab. The receptors derive from an adult with an advanced solid tumor such as melanoma, head and neck, liver or kidney cancer.

The chain employs TRBV7-9 and TRBJ1-6, with TRBD1 identical over 7 bases. V trimming: 7 bases; J trimming: 2 bases; junction bases outside the gene matches: 5. Germline loops: CDR1 SEHNR, CDR2 FQNEAQ (reference sequence). CDR3 length equals 15 residues. The CDR3 coding sequence is TGTGCCAGCACTGACGACAGGGCCTATAATTCACCCCTCCACTTT. This translates into CASTDDRAYNSPLHF.

J is TRBJ1-1 and V is TRBV9; D unclear. Germline V gene data show CDR1 as SGDLS and CDR2 as YYNGEE. The CDR3 has 15 amino acids. With 2 bases removed from V and 1 base from J, the gap between germline ends came to 12 bases. The CDR3 loop is CASSVEDTRNTEAFF. The CDR3 DNA sequence: TGTGCCAGCAGCGTCGAAGACACCCGGAACACTGAAGCTTTCTTT.

J is TRBJ2-1 and V is TRBV19; 9 nucleotides agree with TRBD1. CDR3 size: 15 residues. Germline CDR1 and CDR2: LNHDA and SQIVND (reference sequence). The V gene end was trimmed by 5 bases and the J gene end by 7 bases; junction bases not matched to a gene: 9. CDR3 DNA: TGTGCCAGTAGTTTACCCGGGACAGGGAGAAATGAGCAGTTCTTC. The encoded protein is CASSLPGTGRNEQFF.

The chain recombines TRBV28 with TRBJ2-3; TRBD1 might be the D (6 bases). The CDR3 covers 15 residues. CDR1 is MDHEN, CDR2 SYDVKM, per germline. Trimming stripped 1 base from V and 3 bases from J, with 11 bases between. CDR3: CASSLYRARTDTQYF. The CDR3 region has the DNA TGTGCCAGCAGTTTATACAGGGCAAGGACAGATACGCAGTATTTT.

This sequence joins TRBV6-1 and TRBJ1-2; 11 nucleotides agree with TRBD1. The CDR3 spans 15 residues. Germline lookup yields CDR1 MNHNS and CDR2 SASEGT. Trimming took 4 bases from V and 6 from J; bases not matched to a gene: 7. As DNA, the CDR3 is TGTGCCAGCAGTGGAGGACAGGGGGCAAGGGATGGCTACACCTTC. The encoded protein is CASSGGQGARDGYTF.

The rearrangement joins TRBV5-6 to TRBJ2-5; unclear D gene. V was cut by 2 bases and J by 5 bases, with 10 bases left in between. This CDR3 region has 13 residues. Per the germline V gene, CDR1 is SGHDT and CDR2 is YYEEEE. For the CDR3, the DNA is TGTGCCAGCAGCTTTGCCGGAGAGGAGACCCAGTACTTC. This encodes CASSFAGEETQYF.

This chain links TRBV7-9 with TRBJ2-7, with TRBD1 matching over 7 bases. After removal of 3 bases from V and 3 bases from J, the junction contained 5 bases not matched to a gene. Looked up from germline, CDR1 is SEHNR and CDR2 is FQNEAQ (reference sequence). The CDR3 is 14 amino acids. CDR3 in amino acids: CASSLPGQFYEQYF. The CDR3 DNA follows: TGTGCCAGCAGCTTGCCGGGACAGTTCTACGAGCAGTACTTC.

The genes are TRBV6-1 and TRBJ2-3, with TRBD1 matching 9 bases. V dropped 3 bases and J dropped 4; count of bases not matched to a gene: 5. The length of the CDR3 is 15 residues. Germline V gene sequence: CDR1 MNHNS, CDR2 SASEGT. The CDR3 is CASSDWTGAADTQYF. The DNA for the CDR3 is TGTGCCAGCAGTGATTGGACAGGGGCGGCAGATACGCAGTATTTT.

V is TRBV11-3 and J is TRBJ2-1, with 7 bases lining up with TRBD1. V lost 2 bases and J lost 4; bases outside the gene matches: 2. The CDR3 loop spans 14 amino acids. Germline V CDR1 and CDR2: SGHNT, YENEEA. CDR3 sequence: CASSLQGEYNEQFF. DNA of the CDR3: TGTGCCAGCAGCTTACAGGGGGAATACAATGAGCAGTTCTTC.

The V gene is TRBV19, the J gene TRBJ2-5, with D perhaps given as TRBD1 or TRBD2 (5 bases each). Deletions cut 1 base from V and 5 bases from J, with 11 bases between. CDR1 is LNHDA, CDR2 SQIVND, per germline (reference sequence). The CDR3 length is 14 residues. For the CDR3, the DNA is TGTGCCAGTAGTATAGGGACGGGGCAGGAGACCCAGTACTTC. It translates to CASSIGTGQETQYF.

In this sample, this clone turned up a few times. The chain links TRBV5-6 to TRBJ1-5; no clear D. Trimming took off 0 bases at V and 10 bases at J, with 5 bases between the two ends. This CDR3 is 11 amino acids long. Germline V gene data show CDR1 as SGHDT and CDR2 as YYEEEE. CDR3 in DNA: TGTGCCAGCAGCTTGGGAGAACCCCAGCATTTT. Translating it yields CASSLGEPQHF.

V and J are TRBV19 and TRBJ1-5; 12 bases are a match to TRBD1. This CDR3 spans 14 amino acids. Germline CDR1 LNHDA, CDR2 SQIVND (reference sequence). V shed 6 bases and J 7 bases; nucleotides not matched to a gene: 4. CDR3 sequence reads: CASSGTGGDQPQHF. The CDR3 DNA reads as TGTGCCAGTAGCGGGACAGGGGGCGACCAGCCCCAGCATTTT.

The V gene is TRBV5-5, the J gene TRBJ1-6; D unresolved. Germline CDR1 and CDR2: SGHKS and YYEKEE (reference sequence). This CDR3 has 11 residues. The V gene lost 4 bases and the J gene lost 5 bases, with 1 base spanning the gap. This chain's CDR3 is CASSDNSPLHF. CDR3 nucleotide sequence: TGTGCCAGCAGCGATAATTCACCCCTCCACTTT.

V and J are TRBV6-5 and TRBJ1-2; D is uncertain. There are 13 residues in the CDR3. The V end was cut by 6 bases, the J end by 1 base, with 9 bases between. Germline V lookup: CDR1 MNHEY, CDR2 SVGAGI. The CDR3 nucleotides are TGTGCCAGCAGGGAACTAAATAACTATGGCTACACCTTC. It is translated as CASRELNNYGYTF.

The chain has TRBV6-1 and TRBJ1-2; 8 nucleotides match TRBD1. Germline CDR1 reads MNHNS; CDR2 reads SASEGT. With V trimmed by 5 bases and J by 7 bases, 12 bases remained unmatched. This CDR3 comprises 15 residues. The CDR3 reads CASSISGTGNSGYTF. The CDR3 DNA follows: TGTGCCAGCAGTATCTCTGGGACAGGTAACAGTGGCTACACCTTC.

Only one count was recorded for this clone. The genes are TRBV5-1 and TRBJ2-3, with D tentatively TRBD2 (7 bases). The CDR3 contains 15 residues. V was shortened by 0 bases and J by 8 bases, with 16 bases between the two germline ends. In germline, CDR1 is SGHRS, CDR2 YFSETQ. The DNA for the CDR3 is TGCGCCAGCAGCTTGGTATCGGGGGGCCAGGGTACGCAGTATTTT. Translation: CASSLVSGGQGTQYF.

This chain uses TRBV18 with TRBJ2-3; D gene uncertain. The CDR3 is made up of 14 amino acids. The V end was cut by 2 bases, the J end by 6 bases, with 12 bases between. Germline-derived CDR1 and CDR2 are KGHSH and LQKENI. The CDR3 region is CASSPSVGEDTQYF. The CDR3 region has the DNA TGTGCCAGCTCACCATCGGTCGGAGAGGATACGCAGTATTTT. Full variable domain (missing parts from reference TRBV18 and TRBJ2-3): NAGVMQNPRHLVRRRGQEARLRCSPMKGHSHVYWYRQLPEEGLKFMVYLQKENIIDESGMPKERFSAEFPKEGPSILRIQQVVRGDSAAYFCASSPSVGEDTQYFGPGTRLTVL.

The sample holds a few counts of this clone. The V call is TRBV2, the J call TRBJ1-2; a possible D gene is TRBD1 (6 bases). Trimming cost V 5 bases and J 3 bases, with 10 bases left between them. Germline CDR1 and CDR2: SNHLY and FYNNEI. The CDR3 is made up of 13 amino acids. The DNA for the CDR3 is TGTGCCAGCAGTTCGGACAGATACTATGGCTACACCTTC. Translated: CASSSDRYYGYTF.

This clone was seen just once. The rearrangement joins TRBV19 to TRBJ1-1, with D possibly being TRBD1 (6 bases). V lost 5 bases and J lost 1, with 14 bases in between. Looked up from germline, CDR1 is LNHDA and CDR2 is SQIVND (reference sequence). The CDR3 runs 15 residues. CDR3 protein: CASSLAGAANTEAFF. CDR3 coding DNA: TGTGCCAGTAGTCTCGCGGGGGCAGCGAACACTGAAGCTTTCTTT.

This chain links TRBV19 with TRBJ1-1; possibly TRBD1 for D (5 bases). Germline V lookup: CDR1 LNHDA, CDR2 SQIVND (reference sequence). V gave up 4 bases and J gave up 4 bases, with 13 bases separating them. This CDR3 region has 14 residues. CDR3 in DNA: TGTGCCAGTAGTAGACTTTCGGGGGGCACTGAAGCTTTCTTT. Translated, it gives CASSRLSGGTEAFF.